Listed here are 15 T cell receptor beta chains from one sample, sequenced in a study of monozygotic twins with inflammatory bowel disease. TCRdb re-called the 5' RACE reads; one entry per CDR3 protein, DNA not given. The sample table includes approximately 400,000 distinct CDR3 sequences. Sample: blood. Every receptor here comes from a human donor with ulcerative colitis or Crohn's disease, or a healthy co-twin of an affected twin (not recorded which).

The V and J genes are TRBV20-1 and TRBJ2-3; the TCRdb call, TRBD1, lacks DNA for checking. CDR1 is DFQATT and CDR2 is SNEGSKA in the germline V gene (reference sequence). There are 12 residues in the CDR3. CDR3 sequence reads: CSATTPGNTQYF.

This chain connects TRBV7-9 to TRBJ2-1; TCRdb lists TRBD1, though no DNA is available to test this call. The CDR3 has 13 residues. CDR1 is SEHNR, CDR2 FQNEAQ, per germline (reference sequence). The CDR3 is CASSLRQTNEQFF.

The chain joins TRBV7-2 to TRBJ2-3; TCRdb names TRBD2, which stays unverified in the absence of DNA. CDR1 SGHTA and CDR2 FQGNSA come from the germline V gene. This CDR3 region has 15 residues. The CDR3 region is CASKKGSGRADTQYF.

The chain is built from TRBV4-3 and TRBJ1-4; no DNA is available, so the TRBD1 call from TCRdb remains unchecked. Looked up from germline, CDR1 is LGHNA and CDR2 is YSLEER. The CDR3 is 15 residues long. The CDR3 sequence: CASSQDGGQGEKLFF.

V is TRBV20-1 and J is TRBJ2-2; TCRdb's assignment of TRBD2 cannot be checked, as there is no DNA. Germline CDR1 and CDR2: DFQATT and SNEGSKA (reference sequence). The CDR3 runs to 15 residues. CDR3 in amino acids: CSGSILAGRGGELFF.

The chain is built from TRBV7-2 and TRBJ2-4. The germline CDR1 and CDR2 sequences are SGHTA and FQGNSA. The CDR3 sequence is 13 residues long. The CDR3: CASSLREGDIQYF.

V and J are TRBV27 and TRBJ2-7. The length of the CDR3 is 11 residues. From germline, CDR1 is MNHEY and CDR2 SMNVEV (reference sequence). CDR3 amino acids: CASSLSEEQYF.

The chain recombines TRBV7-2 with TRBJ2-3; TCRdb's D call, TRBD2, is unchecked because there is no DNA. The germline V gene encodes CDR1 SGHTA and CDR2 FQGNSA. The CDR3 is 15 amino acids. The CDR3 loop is CASSSGTSGGDTQYF. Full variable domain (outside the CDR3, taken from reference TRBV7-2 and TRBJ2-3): GAGVSQSPSNKVTEKGKDVELRCDPISGHTALYWYRQSLGQGLEFLIYFQGNSAPDKSGLPSDRFSAERTGGSVSTLTIQRTQQEDSAVYLCASSSGTSGGDTQYFGPGTRLTVL.

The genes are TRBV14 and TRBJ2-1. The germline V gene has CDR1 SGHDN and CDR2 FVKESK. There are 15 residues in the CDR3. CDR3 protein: CASSLRLDGVLEQFF.

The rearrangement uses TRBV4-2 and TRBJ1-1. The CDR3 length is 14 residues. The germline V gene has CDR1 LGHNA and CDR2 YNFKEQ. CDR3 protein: CASSHAAWDTEAFF.

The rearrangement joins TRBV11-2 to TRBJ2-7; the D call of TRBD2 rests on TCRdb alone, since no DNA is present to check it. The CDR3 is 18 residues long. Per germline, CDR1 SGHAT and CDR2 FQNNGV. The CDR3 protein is CASSSRTSGVRRVYEQYF.

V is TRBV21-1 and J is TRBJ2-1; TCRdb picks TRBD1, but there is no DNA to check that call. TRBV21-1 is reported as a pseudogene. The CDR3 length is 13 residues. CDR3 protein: CASSNGTGHEQFF.

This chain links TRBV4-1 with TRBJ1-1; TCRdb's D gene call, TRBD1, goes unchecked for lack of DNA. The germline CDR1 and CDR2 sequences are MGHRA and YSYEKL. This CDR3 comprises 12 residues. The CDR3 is CASSSPRGEAFF.

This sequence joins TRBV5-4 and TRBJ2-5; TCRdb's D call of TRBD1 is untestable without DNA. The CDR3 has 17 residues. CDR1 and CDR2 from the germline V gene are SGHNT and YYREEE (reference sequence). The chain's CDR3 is CASSGGDRGPYQETQYF.

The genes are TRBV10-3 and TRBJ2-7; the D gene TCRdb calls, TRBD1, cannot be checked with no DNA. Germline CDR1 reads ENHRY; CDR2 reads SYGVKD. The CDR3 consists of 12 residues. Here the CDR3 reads CATASGGDEQYF.